A single sample gave rise to the 30 T cell receptor beta chains below, sequenced in a study of T cells in Graves' hyperthyroidism and ophthalmopathy. Regions amplified from RNA transcripts were the TCR beta CDR3 regions. The primer set for the first-round RT-PCR of the TCR CDR3 was HTBI. TCRdb used MiXCR to reprocess the multiplex PCR reads, holding one entry per CDR3 protein. The table lists roughly 650,000 distinct CDR3 sequences, approximately 15% of them singletons. The specimen was blood. These receptors originate from a woman aged 40 to 50 with Graves' ophthalmopathy.

This clonotype was observed a few times. The rearrangement uses TRBV19 and TRBJ2-3; tentative D call: TRBD2 (5 bases). Germline CDR1 and CDR2: LNHDA and SQIVND (reference sequence). The V end lost 4 bases, the J end lost 3 bases, and 8 bases lay between the germline ends. This CDR3 contains 13 residues. The CDR3 spells CASSRGYTDTQYF. The DNA for the CDR3 is TGTGCCAGTAGTAGAGGGTATACAGATACGCAGTATTTT.

This clonotype was seen only a few times. The genes are TRBV30 and TRBJ1-1; no clear D gene. The V end was cut by 4 bases, the J end by 4 bases, with 10 bases between. The CDR3 extends over 12 amino acids. Germline loops: CDR1 GTSNPN, CDR2 SVGIG (reference sequence). The CDR3 DNA sequence: TGTGCCTGGATAAGTTCTTCCACTGAAGCTTTCTTT. Translating it yields CAWISSSTEAFF.

This clonotype was found many times. The chain links TRBV12-3 or TRBV12-4 to TRBJ2-7; D is unresolved. The CDR3 has 13 amino acids. V was clipped by 5 bases and J by 0 bases, with 8 bases between them. DNA of the CDR3: TGTGCCAGCAGTGGTACACCCTCCTACGAGCAGTACTTC. Translating gives CASSGTPSYEQYF.

This clonotype came up many times. The chain carries TRBV20-1 and TRBJ2-3; the D is unclear. V gave up 5 bases and J gave up 3 bases, with 12 bases separating them. Germline V lookup: CDR1 DFQATT, CDR2 SNEGSKA (reference sequence). CDR3 size: 13 residues. The CDR3 sequence is CSAPDPGTDTQYF. The CDR3 nucleotides read TGCAGTGCTCCTGACCCCGGGACAGATACGCAGTATTTT.

At least ten counts were recorded for this clonotype. The V and J genes are TRBV4-1 and TRBJ2-5, with TRBD1 matching 10 bases. With V trimmed by 3 bases and J by 4 bases, 11 bases remained unmatched. This CDR3 spans 17 amino acids. Germline assignment: CDR1 MGHRA and CDR2 YSYEKL. The CDR3 DNA reads TGCGCCAGCAGCCAGGGATCGGACAGGGGGGTGGGAGAGACCCAGTACTTC. Its translation: CASSQGSDRGVGETQYF.

On this clonotype: No DNA is shown, since the ends of the CDR3 on it are uncertain; the CDR3 is the one TCRdb lists. The chain combines TRBV14 with TRBJ1-3. Germline CDR1 and CDR2: SGHDN and FVKESK. The CDR3 has 14 amino acids, counting both end residues. The chain's CDR3 is CASSQVGTGNTTYF.

V is TRBV4-3 and J is TRBJ2-7, with 7 bases matching TRBD2. The CDR3 spans 15 residues. V dropped 1 base and J dropped 5; count of bases not matched to a gene: 8. CDR1 LGHNA and CDR2 YSLEER come from the germline V gene. Here the CDR3 DNA reads TGCGCCAGCAGCCAAGGTACTAGCGTTCAGGACGAGCAGTACTTC. As protein: CASSQGTSVQDEQYF.

This clonotype was seen a few times. The chain is built from TRBV7-9 and TRBJ2-7; 7 bases fit TRBD1. Germline-derived CDR1 and CDR2 are SEHNR and FQNEAQ (reference sequence). After removal of 5 bases from V and 5 bases from J, the junction contained 9 bases not matched to a gene. This CDR3 is 14 amino acids long. The CDR3 coding sequence is TGTGCCAGCAGCCCTGGACAGGCTTTCCACGAGCAGTACTTC. Translated, it gives CASSPGQAFHEQYF.

This clonotype has at least ten counts. The chain recombines TRBV6-1 with TRBJ1-1; 8 bases map to TRBD1. Germline V gene sequence: CDR1 MNHNS, CDR2 SASEGT. Losses at the gene ends were 10 bases for V and 1 base for J; bases not matched to a gene: 17. The CDR3 runs 17 residues. The CDR3 coding sequence is TGTGCCACGATGCGGTGGATGGCAGGGGGCACGAACACTGAAGCTTTCTTT. Its protein product is CATMRWMAGGTNTEAFF.

This clonotype was counted a few times. J is TRBJ2-1 and V is TRBV5-1; 8 bases are shared with TRBD2. The CDR3 has 12 residues. Germline values: CDR1 SGHRS, CDR2 YFSETQ. After removal of 4 bases from V and 8 bases from J, the junction contained 2 bases not matched to a gene. CDR3 in amino acids: CASSTGGYEQFF. The CDR3 region has the DNA TGCGCCAGCAGCACGGGGGGGTATGAGCAGTTCTTC.

V is TRBV27 and J is TRBJ2-7; a possible D gene is TRBD2 (5 bases). Per germline, CDR1 MNHEY and CDR2 SMNVEV (reference sequence). V was shortened by 7 bases and J by 0 bases, with 10 bases between the two germline ends. CDR3 size: 13 residues. The CDR3 reads CASKRGSSYEQYF. In DNA form, the CDR3 reads TGTGCCAGCAAGCGTGGGAGCTCCTACGAGCAGTACTTC.

This clonotype was recorded at least ten times. The genes are TRBV11-2 and TRBJ1-1; D is unclear. The germline V gene has CDR1 SGHAT and CDR2 FQNNGV. This CDR3 has 14 residues. V was pared by 1 base and J by 2 bases, with 8 bases between. The CDR3 sequence is CASSLGLSNTEAFF. CDR3 nucleotide sequence: TGTGCCAGCAGCTTAGGGTTGTCTAACACTGAAGCTTTCTTT.

This clonotype has at least ten counts. The rearrangement joins TRBV2 to TRBJ2-3; D gene ambiguous. The V end was cut by 5 bases, the J end by 2 bases, with 14 bases between. CDR3 length: 15 amino acids. Per germline, CDR1 SNHLY and CDR2 FYNNEI. The CDR3 DNA follows: TGTGCCAGCAGTCTGGATGGTCAAAACACAGATACGCAGTATTTT. This gives the protein CASSLDGQNTDTQYF.

With respect to this clonotype: One end of the junction varies from germline; a read error may be responsible. The chain is built from TRBV7-3 and TRBJ2-3; perhaps TRBD1 as D (5 bases). There are 16 residues in the CDR3. Germline V gene data show CDR1 as SGHTA and CDR2 as FQGTGA. This CDR3 reads CASSLTGHTSTDTQYF. The CDR3 nucleotides are TGTGCCAGCAGCCTAACAGGACACACTAGCACAGATACGCAGTATTTT.

The table lists this clonotype with many counts. The chain uses TRBV6-1 and TRBJ2-1; TRBD2 matches 7 bases. The trim removed 6 bases at V and 3 bases at J, leaving 5 bases unmatched. The CDR3 extends over 14 amino acids. Germline V gives CDR1 MNHNS, CDR2 SASEGT. The CDR3 DNA follows: TGTGCCAGCAGGACGGGGGGACGCTACAATGAGCAGTTCTTC. Its translation is CASRTGGRYNEQFF.

On this clonotype: This may be a read error: a much more frequent sequence differs by one nucleotide. This rearrangement joins TRBV2 to TRBJ1-1; TRBD1 might be the D (5 bases). Germline assignment: CDR1 SNHLY and CDR2 FYNNEI. This CDR3 region has 13 residues. This CDR3 reads CTSRQRMNTEAFF. The CDR3 DNA follows: TGTACCAGCAGACAGAGAATGAACACTGAAGCTTTCTTT.

In this sample, this clonotype turned up a few times. J is TRBJ2-1 and V is TRBV7-6; TRBD2 matches at 12 bases. The length of the CDR3 is 19 residues. With 5 bases clipped from V and 2 bases from J, the junction kept 13 bases outside the gene matches. Germline loops: CDR1 SGHVS, CDR2 FNYEAQ. CDR3 bases: TGTGCCAGCAGCGCCGTAGACCCTAGCGGGAGGGCCGCCTACAATGAGCAGTTCTTC. It translates to CASSAVDPSGRAAYNEQFF.

This chain uses TRBV29-1 with TRBJ1-2; D may be TRBD1 (6 bases). Between the trimmed V and J ends, which lost 5 bases and 5 bases, there was a span of 9 bases. The germline V gene has CDR1 SQVTM and CDR2 ANQGSEA. The CDR3 consists of 11 residues. The CDR3 DNA follows: TGCAGCGTTCCCAGGGGTTATGGCTACACCTTC. Its protein is CSVPRGYGYTF.

This sequence joins TRBV9 and TRBJ1-6; D remains unclear. This CDR3 is built from 15 residues. V gave up 2 bases and J gave up 7 bases, with 13 bases separating them. Germline-derived CDR1 and CDR2 are SGDLS and YYNGEE. CDR3 sequence: CASSVEGMRNSPLHF. CDR3 in DNA: TGTGCCAGCAGCGTGGAGGGTATGCGGAATTCACCCCTCCACTTT.

This clonotype was recorded at least ten times. The J gene is TRBJ2-7, the V gene TRBV2; D is perhaps TRBD1 (6 bases). Germline-derived CDR1 and CDR2 are SNHLY and FYNNEI. Trimming removed 10 bases from V and 5 bases from J, with 21 bases in between. CDR3 length: 14 residues. The CDR3 sequence: CATQQGRATDEQYF. The CDR3 DNA follows: TGTGCCACCCAACAGGGCAGGGCTACAGACGAGCAGTACTTC.

This clonotype was seen only a few times. The chain has TRBV2 and TRBJ2-6, with D possibly being TRBD1 or TRBD2 (5 bases each). The germline CDR1 and CDR2 sequences are SNHLY and FYNNEI. This CDR3 has 18 residues. Trimming took off 2 bases at V and 2 bases at J, with 16 bases between the two ends. The CDR3 loop is CASSERRGLGAGANVLTF. The DNA of the CDR3 is TGTGCCAGCAGTGAAAGACGCGGGTTAGGGGCTGGGGCCAACGTCCTGACTTTC.

The chain links TRBV7-9 to TRBJ1-2, with D possibly TRBD1 on 5 matching bases. CDR3 length: 15 amino acids. V lost 7 bases and J 2 bases, leaving 17 bases between the germline ends. The germline V gene has CDR1 SEHNR and CDR2 FQNEAQ (reference sequence). CDR3 DNA sequence: TGTGCCAGCACCCTAAGGGGAGGGATGAACTATGGCTACACCTTC. Translation: CASTLRGGMNYGYTF.

The chain employs TRBV24-1 and TRBJ1-2; D gene ambiguous. Germline CDR1 KGHDR, CDR2 SFDVKD. This CDR3 is built from 18 residues. V was cut by 5 bases and J by 4 bases, with 25 bases left in between. This CDR3 reads CATSALPPGLRGSYGYTF. For the CDR3, the DNA is TGTGCCACCAGTGCCCTTCCCCCTGGACTCCGAGGCTCCTATGGCTACACCTTC.

This clonotype was seen only a few times. The chain links TRBV7-9 to TRBJ2-7; TRBD1 aligns across 7 bases. The CDR3 has 13 residues. The ends lost 5 bases at V and 7 bases at J; junction bases unmatched: 8. Looked up from germline, CDR1 is SEHNR and CDR2 is FQNEAQ (reference sequence). CDR3 in DNA: TGTGCCAGCAGCATAACAGGGGTTCTGGAGCAGTACTTC. It specifies CASSITGVLEQYF.

This clonotype was seen only a few times. This chain links TRBV15 with TRBJ2-3, with 9 bases that match TRBD2. The CDR3 length is 18 residues. The germline V gene encodes CDR1 LNHNV and CDR2 YYDKDF (reference sequence). Unmatched junction bases numbered 10, after V lost 0 bases and J lost 3 bases. CDR3 residues: CATSRDPPWAGGTDTQYF. CDR3 nucleotides: TGTGCCACCAGCAGAGATCCCCCCTGGGCGGGAGGGACAGATACGCAGTATTTT.

The sample holds many counts of this clonotype. V is TRBV20-1 and J is TRBJ2-1, with 10 positions matching TRBD1. J was trimmed by 5 bases and V by 0 bases; bases with no gene match: 13. Germline V gives CDR1 DFQATT, CDR2 SNEGSKA (reference sequence). The length of the CDR3 is 18 residues. The chain's CDR3 is CSARDAMVGQGIDNEQFF. The CDR3 DNA is TGCAGTGCTAGAGATGCAATGGTGGGACAGGGGATTGACAATGAGCAGTTCTTC.

The chain carries TRBV3-1 and TRBJ2-7; D tentatively fits TRBD1 or TRBD2 (5 bases each). Deletions cut 0 bases from V and 6 bases from J, with 15 bases between. Germline assignment: CDR1 LGHDT and CDR2 YNNKEL (reference sequence). The CDR3 covers 15 residues. CDR3 sequence reads: CASSQESGAVTEQYF. In DNA, the CDR3 is TGTGCCAGCAGCCAAGAATCCGGGGCGGTCACCGAGCAGTACTTC.

This clonotype was observed at least ten times. The chain has TRBV3-1 and TRBJ1-5; D perhaps matches TRBD1 (6 bases). From germline, CDR1 is LGHDT and CDR2 YNNKEL (reference sequence). The ends were cut back, 3 bases at V and 5 bases at J, with 20 bases in the middle. This CDR3 contains 17 residues. The CDR3 is CASSQGRSGGTYQPQHF. CDR3 DNA sequence: TGTGCCAGCAGCCAGGGGCGGTCCGGGGGCACCTATCAGCCCCAGCATTTT.

The V gene is TRBV10-3, the J gene TRBJ2-3; TRBD2 matches 8 bases. The V and J ends lost 7 bases and 2 bases, in that order; junction bases with no gene match: 8. Germline assignment: CDR1 ENHRY and CDR2 SYGVKD. The CDR3 is 15 amino acids. The CDR3 region is CAINPSGGYTDTQYF. In DNA form, the CDR3 reads TGTGCCATCAATCCCAGCGGGGGATACACAGATACGCAGTATTTT.

This clonotype was observed at least ten times. V and J are TRBV10-3 and TRBJ2-7; D uncertain. The CDR3 extends over 12 amino acids. V was shortened by 3 bases and J by 6 bases, with 9 bases between the two germline ends. Germline V gives CDR1 ENHRY, CDR2 SYGVKD. The CDR3 here is CAISEPGTEQYF. CDR3 DNA: TGTGCCATCAGTGAACCCGGAACCGAGCAGTACTTC.